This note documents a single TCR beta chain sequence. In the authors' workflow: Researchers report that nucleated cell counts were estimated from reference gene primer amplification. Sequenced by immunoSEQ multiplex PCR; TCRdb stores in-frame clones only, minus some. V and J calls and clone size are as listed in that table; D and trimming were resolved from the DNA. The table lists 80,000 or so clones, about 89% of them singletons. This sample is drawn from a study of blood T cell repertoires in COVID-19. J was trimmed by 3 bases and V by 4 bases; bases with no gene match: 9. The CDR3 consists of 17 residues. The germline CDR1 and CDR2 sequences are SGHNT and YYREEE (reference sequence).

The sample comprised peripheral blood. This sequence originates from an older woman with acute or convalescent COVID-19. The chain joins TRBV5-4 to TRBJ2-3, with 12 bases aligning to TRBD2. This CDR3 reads CASSPRLAGASTDTQYF. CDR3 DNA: TGTGCCAGCAGCCCTCGACTAGCGGGAGCAAGTACAGATACGCAGTATTTT. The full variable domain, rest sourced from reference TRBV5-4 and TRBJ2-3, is ETGVTQSPTHLIKTRGQQVTLRCSSQSGHNTVSWYQQALGQGPQFIFQYYREEENGRGNFPPRFSGLQFPNYSSELNVNALELDDSALYLCASSPRLAGASTDTQYFGPGTRLTVL.